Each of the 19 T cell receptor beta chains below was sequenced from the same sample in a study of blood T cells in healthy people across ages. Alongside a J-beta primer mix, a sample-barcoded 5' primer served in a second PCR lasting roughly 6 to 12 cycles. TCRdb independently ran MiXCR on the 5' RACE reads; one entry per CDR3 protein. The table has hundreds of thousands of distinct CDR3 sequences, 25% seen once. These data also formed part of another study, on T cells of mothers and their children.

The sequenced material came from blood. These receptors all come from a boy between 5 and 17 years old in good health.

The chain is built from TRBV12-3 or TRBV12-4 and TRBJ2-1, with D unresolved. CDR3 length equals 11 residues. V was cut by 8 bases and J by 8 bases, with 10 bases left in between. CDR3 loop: CASLHGYEQFF. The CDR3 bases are TGTGCCAGCCTCCATGGGTATGAGCAGTTCTTC.

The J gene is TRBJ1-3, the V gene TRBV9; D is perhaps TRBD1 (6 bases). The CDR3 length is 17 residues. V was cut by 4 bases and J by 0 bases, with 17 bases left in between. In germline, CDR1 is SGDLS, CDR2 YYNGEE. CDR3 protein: CASSRTPDRSSGNTIYF. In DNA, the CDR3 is TGTGCCAGCAGCCGAACCCCAGACAGGAGCTCTGGAAACACCATATATTTT. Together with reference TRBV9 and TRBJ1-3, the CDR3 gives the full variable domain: DSGVTQTPKHLITATGQRVTLRCSPRSGDLSVYWYQQSLDQGLQFLIQYYNGEERAKGNILERFSAQQFPDLHSELNLSSLELGDSALYFCASSRTPDRSSGNTIYFGEGSWLTVV.

CDR3 coding DNA: TGCAGCGTTGAACTGGGCTATGTTGGGGGCCGCTATGTCACAGATACGCAGTATTTT. Translating gives CSVELGYVGGRYVTDTQYF. The chain joins TRBV29-1 to TRBJ2-3; D perhaps matches TRBD1 (6 bases). The CDR3 runs to 19 residues. CDR1 is SQVTM and CDR2 is ANQGSEA in the germline V gene. V lost 2 bases, J lost 2 bases, and 26 bases lay in between.

CDR3 amino acids: CASSQNPPDTQYF. The CDR3 nucleotides read TGTGCCAGCAGCCAAAACCCGCCAGATACGCAGTATTTT. The chain uses TRBV3-1 and TRBJ2-3; D uncertain. The CDR3 spans 13 residues. V was trimmed by 2 bases and J by 4 bases, leaving 7 bases between them. Per germline, CDR1 LGHDT and CDR2 YNNKEL (reference sequence).

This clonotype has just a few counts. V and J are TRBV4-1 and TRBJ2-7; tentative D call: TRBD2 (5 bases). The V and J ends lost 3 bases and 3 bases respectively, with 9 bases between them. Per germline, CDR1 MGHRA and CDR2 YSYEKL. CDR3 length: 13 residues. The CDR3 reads CASSHSEGYEQYF. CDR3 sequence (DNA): TGCGCCAGCAGCCATTCCGAGGGCTACGAGCAGTACTTC.

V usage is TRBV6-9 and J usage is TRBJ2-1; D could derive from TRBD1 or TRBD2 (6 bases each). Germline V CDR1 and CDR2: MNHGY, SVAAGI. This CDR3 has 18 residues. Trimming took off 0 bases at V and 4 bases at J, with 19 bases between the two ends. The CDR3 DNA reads TGTGCCAGCAGTTATTCGAAGGGGGAGACTAGAAGATACAATGAGCAGTTCTTC. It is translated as CASSYSKGETRRYNEQFF.

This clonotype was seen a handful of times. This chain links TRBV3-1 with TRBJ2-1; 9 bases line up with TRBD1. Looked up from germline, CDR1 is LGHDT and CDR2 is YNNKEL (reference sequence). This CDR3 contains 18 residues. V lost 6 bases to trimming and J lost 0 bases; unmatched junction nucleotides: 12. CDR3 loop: CASSILPGQGLSYNEQFF. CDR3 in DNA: TGTGCCAGCAGTATACTACCGGGACAGGGCCTCTCCTACAATGAGCAGTTCTTC.

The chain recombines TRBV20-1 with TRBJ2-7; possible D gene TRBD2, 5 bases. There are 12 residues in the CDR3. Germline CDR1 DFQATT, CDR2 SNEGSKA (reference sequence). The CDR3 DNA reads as TGCGGCGTAAGTGGTGAGGGCTACGAGCAGTACTTC. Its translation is CGVSGEGYEQYF.

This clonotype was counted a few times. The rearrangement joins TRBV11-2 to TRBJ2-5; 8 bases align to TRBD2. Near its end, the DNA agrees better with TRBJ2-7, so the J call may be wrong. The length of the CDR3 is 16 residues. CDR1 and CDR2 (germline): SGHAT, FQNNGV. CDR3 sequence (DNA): TGTGCCAGCAGCTTGGCCATTAGCGGGATGACCTACGAGCAGTACTTC. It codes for CASSLAISGMTYEQYF.

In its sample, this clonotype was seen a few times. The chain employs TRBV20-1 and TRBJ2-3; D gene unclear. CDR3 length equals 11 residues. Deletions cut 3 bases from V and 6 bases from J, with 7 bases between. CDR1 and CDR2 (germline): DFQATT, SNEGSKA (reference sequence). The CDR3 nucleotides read TGCAGTGCTAGGTCCTTCGATACGCAGTATTTT. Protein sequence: CSARSFDTQYF.

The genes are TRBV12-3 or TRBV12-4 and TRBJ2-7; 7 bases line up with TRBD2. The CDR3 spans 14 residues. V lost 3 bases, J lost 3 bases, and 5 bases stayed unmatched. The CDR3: CASSFGIAGYEQYF. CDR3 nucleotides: TGTGCCAGCAGTTTCGGGATAGCGGGCTACGAGCAGTACTTC.

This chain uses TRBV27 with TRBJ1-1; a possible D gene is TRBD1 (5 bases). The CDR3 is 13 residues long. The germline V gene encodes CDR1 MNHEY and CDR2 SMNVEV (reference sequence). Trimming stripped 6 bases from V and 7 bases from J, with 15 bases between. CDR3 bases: TGTGCCAGCAGAAAACAGGTTCTAAGTGAAGCTTTCTTT. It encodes CASRKQVLSEAFF.

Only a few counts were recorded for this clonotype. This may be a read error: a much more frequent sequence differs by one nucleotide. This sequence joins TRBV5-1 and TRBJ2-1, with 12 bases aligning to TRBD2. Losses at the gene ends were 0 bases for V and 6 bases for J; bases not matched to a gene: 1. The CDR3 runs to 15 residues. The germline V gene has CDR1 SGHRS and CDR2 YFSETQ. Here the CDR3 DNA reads TGCGCCAGCAGCTTGGCTAGCGGGGGGGCCAATGAGCAGTTCTTC. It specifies CASSLASGGANEQFF.

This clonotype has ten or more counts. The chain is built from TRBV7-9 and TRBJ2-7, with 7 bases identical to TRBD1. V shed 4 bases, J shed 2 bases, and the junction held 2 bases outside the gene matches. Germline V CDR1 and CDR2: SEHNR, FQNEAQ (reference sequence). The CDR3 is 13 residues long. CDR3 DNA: TGTGCCAGCAGCTCGGGACAGACCTACGAGCAGTACTTC. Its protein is CASSSGQTYEQYF. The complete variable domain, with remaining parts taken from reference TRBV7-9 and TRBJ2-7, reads DTGVSQNPRHKITKRGQNVTFRCDPISEHNRLYWYRQTLGQGPEFLTYFQNEAQLEKSRLLSDRFSAERPKGSFSTLEIQRTEQGDSAMYLCASSSGQTYEQYFGPGTRLTVT.

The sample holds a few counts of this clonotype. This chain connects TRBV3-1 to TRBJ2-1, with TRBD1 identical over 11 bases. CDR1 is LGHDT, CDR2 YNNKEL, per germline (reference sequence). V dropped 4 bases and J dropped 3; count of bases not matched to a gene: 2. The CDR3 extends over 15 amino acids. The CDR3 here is CASSRDRGNYNEQFF. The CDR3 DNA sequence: TGTGCCAGCAGCCGGGACAGGGGGAACTACAATGAGCAGTTCTTC.

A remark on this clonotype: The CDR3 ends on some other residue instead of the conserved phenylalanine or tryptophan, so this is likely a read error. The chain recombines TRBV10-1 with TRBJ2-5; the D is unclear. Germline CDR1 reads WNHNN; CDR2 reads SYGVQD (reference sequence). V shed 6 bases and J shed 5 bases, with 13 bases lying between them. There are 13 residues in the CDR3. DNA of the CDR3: TGCGCCAGCAGCGAGGTTGGGTACGAGACCCAGTACTTA. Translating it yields CASSEVGYETQYL.

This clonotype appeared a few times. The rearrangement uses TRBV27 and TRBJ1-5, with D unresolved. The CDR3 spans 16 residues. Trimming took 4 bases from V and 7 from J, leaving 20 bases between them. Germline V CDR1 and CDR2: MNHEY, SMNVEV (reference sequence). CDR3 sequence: CASSSSGLGEMQPQHF. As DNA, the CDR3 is TGTGCCAGCAGTTCGAGTGGTTTGGGAGAAATGCAGCCCCAGCATTTT.

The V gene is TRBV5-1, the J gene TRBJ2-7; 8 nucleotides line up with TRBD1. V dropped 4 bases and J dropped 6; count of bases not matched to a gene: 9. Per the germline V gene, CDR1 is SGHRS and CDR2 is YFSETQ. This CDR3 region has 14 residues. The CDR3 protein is CASSGQGARSEQYF. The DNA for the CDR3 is TGCGCCAGCAGCGGACAGGGTGCACGGAGCGAGCAGTACTTC.

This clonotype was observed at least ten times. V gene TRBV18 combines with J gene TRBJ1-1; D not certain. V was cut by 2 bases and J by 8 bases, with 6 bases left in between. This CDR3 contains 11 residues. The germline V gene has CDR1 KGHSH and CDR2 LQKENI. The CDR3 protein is CASSPGSEAFF. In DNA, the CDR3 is TGTGCCAGCTCACCAGGCAGCGAAGCTTTCTTT.